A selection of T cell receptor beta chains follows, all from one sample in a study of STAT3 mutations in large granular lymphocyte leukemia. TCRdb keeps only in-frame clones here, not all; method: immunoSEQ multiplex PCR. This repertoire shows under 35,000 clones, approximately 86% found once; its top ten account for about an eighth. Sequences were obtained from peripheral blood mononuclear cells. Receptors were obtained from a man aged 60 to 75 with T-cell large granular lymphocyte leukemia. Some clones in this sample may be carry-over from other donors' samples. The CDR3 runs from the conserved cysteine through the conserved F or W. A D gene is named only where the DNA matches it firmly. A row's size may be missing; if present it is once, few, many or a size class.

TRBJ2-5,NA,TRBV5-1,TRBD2,TGCGCCAGCAGCCCGGGGTTAGCGGGCGGAGAGACCCAGTACTTC,CASSPGLAGGETQYF
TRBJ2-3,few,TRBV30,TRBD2,TGTGCCTCGACTGCGGGGGAGGGACTTACGCAGTATTTT,CASTAGEGLTQYF
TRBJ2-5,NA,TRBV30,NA,TGTGCCTGGAGTGTTGACCACCAAGAGACCCAGTACTTC,CAWSVDHQETQYF
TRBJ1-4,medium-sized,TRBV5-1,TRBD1,TGCGCCAGCACCTTCGGGACAGGGGGTGAAAAACTGTTTTTT,CASTFGTGGEKLFF
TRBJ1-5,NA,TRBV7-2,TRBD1,TGTGCCAGCAGCTTCCCTACAGGGGGCGGTCAGCCCCAGCATTTT,CASSFPTGGGQPQHF
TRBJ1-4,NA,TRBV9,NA,TGTGCCAGCGCCCGACAGGATAATGAAAAACTGTTTTTT,CASARQDNEKLFF
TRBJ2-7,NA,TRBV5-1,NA,TGCGCCAGCAGTTCTGGCCAATACGAGCAGTACTTC,CASSSGQYEQYF
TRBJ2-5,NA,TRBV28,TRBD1,TGTGCCAGCAGTCCCCAGGGGGCCGAGACCCAGTACTTC,CASSPQGAETQYF
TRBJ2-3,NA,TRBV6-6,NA,TGTGCCAGCAGTCAACGCCTGGCGGGAAAAGGGTATTTT,CASSQRLAGKGYF
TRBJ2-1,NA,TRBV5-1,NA,TGCGCCAGCAAACCCGGACTACCGGGGGATGAGCAGTTCTTC,CASKPGLPGDEQFF
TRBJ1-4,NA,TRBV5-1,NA,TGCGCCAGCAAGCAGGGAGGATCTAATGAAAAACTGTTTTTT,CASKQGGSNEKLFF
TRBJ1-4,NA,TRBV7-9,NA,TGTGCCAGCAGCTTATCTGAAAAACTGTTTTTT,CASSLSEKLFF
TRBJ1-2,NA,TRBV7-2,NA,TGTGCCAGCAGCTCCGACATGGGGAGGAGTGGCTACACCTTC,CASSSDMGRSGYTF
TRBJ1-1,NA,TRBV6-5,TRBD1,TGTGCCAGCAATGATCCCGGGACAGACACTGAAGCTTTCTTT,CASNDPGTDTEAFF
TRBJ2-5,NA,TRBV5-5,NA,TGTGCCAGCAGCACTTACGTGGGGGCGGAAGAGACCCAGTACTTC,CASSTYVGAEETQYF
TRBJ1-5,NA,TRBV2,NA,TGTGCCAGCAGTGCACCAAATCAGCCCCAGCATTTT,CASSAPNQPQHF
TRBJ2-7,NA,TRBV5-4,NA,TGTGCCAGCAGCTCCTGGACTCGCCCCTACGAGCAGTACTTC,CASSSWTRPYEQYF